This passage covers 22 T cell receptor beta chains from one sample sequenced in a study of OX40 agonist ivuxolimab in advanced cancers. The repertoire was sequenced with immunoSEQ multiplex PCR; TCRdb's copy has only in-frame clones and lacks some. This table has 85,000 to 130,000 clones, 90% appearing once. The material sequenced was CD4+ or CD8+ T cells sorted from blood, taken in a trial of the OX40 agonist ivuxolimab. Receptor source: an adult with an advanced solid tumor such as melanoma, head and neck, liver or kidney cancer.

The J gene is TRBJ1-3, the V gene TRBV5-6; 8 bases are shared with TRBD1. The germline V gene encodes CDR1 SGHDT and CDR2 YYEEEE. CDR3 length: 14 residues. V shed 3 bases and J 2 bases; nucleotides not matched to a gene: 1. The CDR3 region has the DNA TGTGCCAGCAGCTGGACAGGGACTGGAAACACCATATATTTT. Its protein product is CASSWTGTGNTIYF.

In DNA, the CDR3 is TGCGCCAGCGGGACAGAGACCCAGTACTTC. Protein product: CASGTETQYF. The chain links TRBV5-1 to TRBJ2-5; possibly TRBD1 or TRBD2 for D (5 bases each). The CDR3 is made up of 10 amino acids. Looked up from germline, CDR1 is SGHRS and CDR2 is YFSETQ. Trimming pared 7 bases from V and 4 bases from J, leaving 5 bases between.

The DNA for the CDR3 is TGCGCCAGCAGCTCCGGGGGACCCAATCAGCCCCAGCATTTT. Protein: CASSSGGPNQPQHF. The chain joins TRBV5-1 to TRBJ1-5; D is perhaps TRBD1 (5 bases). Germline loops: CDR1 SGHRS, CDR2 YFSETQ. The V gene lost 3 bases and the J gene lost 3 bases, with 10 bases spanning the gap. CDR3 length: 14 amino acids.

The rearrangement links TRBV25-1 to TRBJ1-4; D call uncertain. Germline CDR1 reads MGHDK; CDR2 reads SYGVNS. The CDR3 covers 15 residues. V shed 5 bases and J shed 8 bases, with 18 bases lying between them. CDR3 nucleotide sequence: TGTGCCAGCAGTAGTCTTCTGGGTGCCAGAGAAAAACTGTTTTTT. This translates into CASSSLLGAREKLFF.

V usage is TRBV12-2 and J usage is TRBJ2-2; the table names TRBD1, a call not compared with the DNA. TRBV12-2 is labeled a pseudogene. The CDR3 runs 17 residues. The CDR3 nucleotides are TGTGCAAGTCGCTTAGCTGCAAGGGGTCATTACACCGGGGAGCTGTTTTTT. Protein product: CASRLAARGHYTGELFF.

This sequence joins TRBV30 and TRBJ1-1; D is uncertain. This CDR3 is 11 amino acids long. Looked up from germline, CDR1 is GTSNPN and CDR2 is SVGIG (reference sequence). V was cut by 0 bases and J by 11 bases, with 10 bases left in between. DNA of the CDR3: TGTGCCTGGAGTGTAGTGGGTAGCGCTTTCTTT. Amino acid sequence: CAWSVVGSAFF.

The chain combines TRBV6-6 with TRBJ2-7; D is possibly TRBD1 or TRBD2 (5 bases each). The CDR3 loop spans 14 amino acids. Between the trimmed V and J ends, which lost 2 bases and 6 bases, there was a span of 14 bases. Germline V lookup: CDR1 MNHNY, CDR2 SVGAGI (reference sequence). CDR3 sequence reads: CASSYRRQSGEQYF. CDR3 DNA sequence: TGTGCCAGCAGTTACCGCAGACAGAGCGGCGAGCAGTACTTC.

CDR3 amino acids: CASRNQGRNNEQFF. The CDR3 DNA reads TGTGCCAGCAGGAATCAGGGGAGAAACAATGAGCAGTTCTTC. The chain employs TRBV6-1 and TRBJ2-1, with TRBD1 as a possible D gene (6 bases). Germline values: CDR1 MNHNS, CDR2 SASEGT. Trimming removed 6 bases at V and 5 bases at J, with 14 bases between. This CDR3 comprises 14 residues.

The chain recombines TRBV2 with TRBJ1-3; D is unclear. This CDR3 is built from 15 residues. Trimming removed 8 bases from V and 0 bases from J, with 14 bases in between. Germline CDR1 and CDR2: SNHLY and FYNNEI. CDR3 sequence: CASRGPTNSGNTIYF. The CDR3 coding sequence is TGTGCCAGCCGAGGACCGACCAACTCTGGAAACACCATATATTTT.

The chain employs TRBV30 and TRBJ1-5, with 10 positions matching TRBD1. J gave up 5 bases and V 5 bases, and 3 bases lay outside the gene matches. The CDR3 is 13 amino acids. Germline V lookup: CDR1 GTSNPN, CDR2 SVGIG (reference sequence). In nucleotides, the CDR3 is TGTGCCTGGGGGACAGGGGCCTATCAGCCCCAGCATTTT. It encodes CAWGTGAYQPQHF.

The CDR3 protein is CASSPPLGQVRSYEQYF. CDR3 nucleotide sequence: TGTGCCAGCTCACCACCTCTAGGACAGGTGAGGTCCTACGAGCAGTACTTC. V and J are TRBV18 and TRBJ2-7; 7 nucleotides align to TRBD1. Germline CDR1 is KGHSH and CDR2 is LQKENI. V shed 0 bases and J 1 base; nucleotides not matched to a gene: 9. CDR3 length: 17 amino acids.

This CDR3 reads CASSFRPARLLAKNIQYF. CDR3 in DNA: TGTGCCAGCAGCTTTCGCCCTGCGAGATTACTAGCCAAAAACATTCAGTACTTC. The V gene is TRBV5-6, the J gene TRBJ2-4; D not certain. This CDR3 spans 18 amino acids. Trimming left V 2 bases short and J 0 bases short, with 18 bases between. Germline CDR1 and CDR2: SGHDT and YYEEEE.

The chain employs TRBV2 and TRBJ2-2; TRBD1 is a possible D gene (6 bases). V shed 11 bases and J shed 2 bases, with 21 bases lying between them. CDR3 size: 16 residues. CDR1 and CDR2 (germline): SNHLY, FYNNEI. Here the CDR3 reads CACPRGGQINTGELFF. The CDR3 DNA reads TGTGCCTGCCCACGTGGTGGACAGATAAACACCGGGGAGCTGTTTTTT. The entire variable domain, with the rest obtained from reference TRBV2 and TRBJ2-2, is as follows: EPEVTQTPSHQVTQMGQEVILRCVPISNHLYFYWYRQILGQKVEFLVSFYNNEISEKSEIFDDQFSVERPDGSNFTLKIRSTKLEDSAMYFCACPRGGQINTGELFFGEGSRLTVL.

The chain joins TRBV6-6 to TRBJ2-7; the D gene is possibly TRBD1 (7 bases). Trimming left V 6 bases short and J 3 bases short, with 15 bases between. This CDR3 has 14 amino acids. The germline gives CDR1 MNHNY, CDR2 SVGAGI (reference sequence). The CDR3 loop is CASSFPGGNYEQYF. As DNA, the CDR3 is TGTGCCAGCAGCTTTCCAGGGGGGAACTACGAGCAGTACTTC.

The CDR3 spells CASSLEGWGYTF. CDR3 sequence (DNA): TGTGCCAGCAGCTTAGAGGGTTGGGGCTACACCTTC. The chain carries TRBV7-9 and TRBJ1-2; D gene ambiguous. Germline V lookup: CDR1 SEHNR, CDR2 FQNEAQ (reference sequence). V was shortened by 1 base and J by 8 bases, with 8 bases between the two germline ends. The CDR3 totals 12 residues.

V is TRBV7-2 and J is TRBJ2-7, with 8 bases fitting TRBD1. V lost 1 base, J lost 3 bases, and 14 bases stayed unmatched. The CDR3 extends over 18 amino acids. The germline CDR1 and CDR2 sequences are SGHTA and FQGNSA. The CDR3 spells CASSLDSVYGTGLYEQYF. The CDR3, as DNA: TGTGCCAGCAGCTTAGATTCAGTATACGGGACAGGACTCTACGAGCAGTACTTC.

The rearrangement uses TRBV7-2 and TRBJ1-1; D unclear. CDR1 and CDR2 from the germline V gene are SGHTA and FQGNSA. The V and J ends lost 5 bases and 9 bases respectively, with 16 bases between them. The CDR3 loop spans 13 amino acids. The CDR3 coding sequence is TGTGCCAGCAGCCCGGGCCCCGGACGGAAAGCTTTCTTT. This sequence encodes CASSPGPGRKAFF.

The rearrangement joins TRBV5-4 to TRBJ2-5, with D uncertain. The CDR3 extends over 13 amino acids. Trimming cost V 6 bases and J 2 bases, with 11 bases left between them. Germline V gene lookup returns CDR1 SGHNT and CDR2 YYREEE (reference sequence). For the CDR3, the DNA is TGTGCCAGCAAGGTGGATCTTCAAGAGACCCAGTACTTC. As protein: CASKVDLQETQYF.

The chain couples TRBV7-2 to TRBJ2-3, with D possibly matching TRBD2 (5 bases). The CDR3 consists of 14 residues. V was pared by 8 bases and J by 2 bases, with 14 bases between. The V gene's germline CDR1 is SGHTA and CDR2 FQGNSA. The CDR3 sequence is CASRVRATTDTQYF. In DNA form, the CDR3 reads TGTGCCAGCCGTGTGAGGGCCACCACAGATACGCAGTATTTT.

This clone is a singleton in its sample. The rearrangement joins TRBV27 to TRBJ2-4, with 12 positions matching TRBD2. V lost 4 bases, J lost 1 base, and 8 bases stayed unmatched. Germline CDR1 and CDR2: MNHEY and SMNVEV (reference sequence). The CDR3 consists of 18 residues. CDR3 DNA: TGTGCCAGCAGTTCCTGGACTAGCGGGGATGGGGCCAAAAACATTCAGTACTTC. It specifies CASSSWTSGDGAKNIQYF.

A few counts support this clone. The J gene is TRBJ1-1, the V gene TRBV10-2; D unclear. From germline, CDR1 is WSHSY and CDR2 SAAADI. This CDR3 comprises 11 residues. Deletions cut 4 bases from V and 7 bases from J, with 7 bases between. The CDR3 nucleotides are TGCGCCAGCAGTGGCGGATATGAAGCTTTCTTT. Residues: CASSGGYEAFF.

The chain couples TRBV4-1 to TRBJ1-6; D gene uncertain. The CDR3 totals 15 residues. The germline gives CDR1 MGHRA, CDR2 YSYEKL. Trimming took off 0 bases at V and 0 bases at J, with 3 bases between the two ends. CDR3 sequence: CASSQESSYNSPLHF. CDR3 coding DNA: TGCGCCAGCAGCCAAGAAAGCTCCTATAATTCACCCCTCCACTTT.